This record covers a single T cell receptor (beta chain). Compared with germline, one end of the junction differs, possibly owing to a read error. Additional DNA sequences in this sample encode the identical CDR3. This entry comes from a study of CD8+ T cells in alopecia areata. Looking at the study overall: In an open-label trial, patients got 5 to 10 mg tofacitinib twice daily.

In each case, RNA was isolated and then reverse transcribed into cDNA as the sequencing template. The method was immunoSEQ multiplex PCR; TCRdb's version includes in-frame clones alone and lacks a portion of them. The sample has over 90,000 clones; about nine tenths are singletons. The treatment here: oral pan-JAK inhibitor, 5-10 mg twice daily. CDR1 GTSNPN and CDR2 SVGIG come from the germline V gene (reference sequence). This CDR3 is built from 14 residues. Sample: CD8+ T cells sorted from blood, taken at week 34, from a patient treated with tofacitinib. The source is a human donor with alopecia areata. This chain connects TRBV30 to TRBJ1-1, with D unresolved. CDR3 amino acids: CAWSTLQENTEAFF. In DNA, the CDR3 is TGTGCCTGGAGTACCCTACAAGAGAACACTGAGGCTTTCTTT.